These T cell receptor beta chains were read from a single sample in a study of blood T cell repertoires in COVID-19. Using immunoSEQ multiplex PCR, the repertoire was profiled, and TCRdb retains in-frame clones only, with some absent. The sample carries fewer than 250,000 clones, about 83% recorded once. The sequenced material came from peripheral blood. The receptors come from a human donor in a cohort sampled during active COVID-19. Both conserved end residues are part of each CDR3. D genes are given only for firm matches. Rows give clone size only sometimes, using once, few, many, or a class for an expanded clone.

TRBJ2-3	-	TRBD2	TRBV24-1	CATSDTSGRGTDTQYF	TGTGCCACCAGTGACACTAGCGGGAGGGGGACAGATACGCAGTATTTT
TRBJ2-1	-	-	TRBV6-4	CASSDSEHGEQFF	TGTGCCAGCAGTGACTCGGAGCATGGTGAGCAGTTCTTC
TRBJ1-1	many	TRBD1	TRBV9	CASSGQGMGEAFF	TGTGCCAGCAGCGGACAGGGAATGGGAGAAGCTTTCTTT
TRBJ1-3	-	-	TRBV18	CASSSPTGNTIYF	TGTGCCAGCTCAAGTCCTACTGGAAACACCATATATTTT
TRBJ2-2	-	TRBD2	TRBV2	CASRGAGGTGELFF	TGTGCCAGCAGGGGAGCGGGGGGCACCGGGGAGCTGTTTTTT
TRBJ2-7	-	-	TRBV25-1	CASSASTGSGYEQYF	TGTGCCAGCAGTGCCTCTACAGGGTCGGGCTACGAGCAGTACTTC
TRBJ2-7	-	-	TRBV5-6	CASSSNGYLSWQEVYEQYF	TGTGCCAGCAGCTCTAATGGATATCTTTCGTGGCAGGAAGTCTACGAGCAGTACTTC
TRBJ2-6	once	-	TRBV19	CASSIQTSSGANVLTF	TGTGCCAGTAGTATACAGACTAGCTCTGGGGCCAACGTCCTGACTTTC
TRBJ2-3	-	-	TRBV28	CASSPPGRDTQYF	TGTGCCAGCAGCCCTCCGGGAAGAGATACGCAGTATTTT
TRBJ2-1	-	TRBD2	TRBV7-8	CASSATSGSYNEQFF	TGTGCCAGCAGCGCGACTAGCGGCTCCTACAATGAGCAGTTCTTC
TRBJ2-3	-	-	TRBV3-1/TRBV3-2	CASSHAGDTQYF	TGTGCCAGCAGCCATGCGGGGGATACGCAGTATTTT
TRBJ2-1	-	TRBD2	TRBV5-5	CASSTGTSAYNEQFF	TGTGCCAGCAGCACCGGGACTAGCGCATACAATGAGCAGTTCTTC
TRBJ2-1	-	TRBD1	TRBV27	CASSFGTGVNNEQFF	TGTGCCAGCAGTTTTGGGACAGGGGTGAACAATGAGCAGTTCTTC
TRBJ2-5	-	TRBD2	TRBV24-1	CATGRGLAGKETQYF	TGTGCCACCGGACGGGGACTAGCGGGTAAAGAGACCCAGTACTTC
TRBJ2-3	-	-	TRBV6-4	CASSSGTPGTDTQYF	TGTGCCAGCAGTAGTGGGACTCCTGGCACAGATACGCAGTATTTT
TRBJ2-7	few	TRBD1	TRBV28	CASSPTGASVEQYF	TGTGCCAGCAGCCCGACAGGGGCCTCCGTAGAGCAGTACTTC
TRBJ1-1	-	TRBD1	TRBV5-6	CASSHRGLDTEAFF	TGTGCCAGCAGTCACAGGGGGCTGGACACTGAAGCTTTCTTT
TRBJ2-3	-	TRBD2	TRBV4-2	CASSQLAGAHTDTQYF	TGTGCCAGCAGCCAACTAGCGGGAGCACACACAGATACGCAGTATTTT
TRBJ2-7	-	TRBD1	TRBV6-5	CATRQGPYEQYF	TGTGCCACCCGACAGGGTCCCTACGAGCAGTACTTC
TRBJ2-1	-	TRBD1	TRBV9	CASSRQGWDNEQFF	TGTGCCAGCAGCCGACAGGGATGGGACAATGAGCAGTTCTTC
TRBJ1-3	few	-	TRBV10-3	CAIRGAGQRFAGDTIYF	TGTGCCATCAGAGGGGCAGGACAACGGTTCGCAGGGGACACCATATATTTT
TRBJ2-5	few	TRBD2	TRBV27	CASSFSGRSGETQYF	TGTGCCAGCAGTTTTAGCGGGAGAAGTGGAGAGACCCAGTACTTC
TRBJ2-1	-	TRBD1	TRBV18	CASSPRLGTGSNEQFF	TGTGCCAGCTCACCACGTCTCGGGACAGGGAGCAATGAGCAGTTCTTC
TRBJ1-3	-	-	TRBV7-9	CASSPTTVTEHGNTIYF	TGTGCCAGCAGCCCTACGACAGTGACCGAGCATGGAAACACCATATATTTT
TRBJ1-6	-	TRBD1	TRBV19	CASSATGARYLNSPLHF	TGTGCCAGTAGTGCTACAGGGGCTCGATATCTTAATTCACCCCTCCACTTT
TRBJ2-1	-	-	TRBV5-5	CASSLVLRSYNEQFF	TGTGCCAGCAGCTTGGTACTTCGCTCCTACAATGAGCAGTTCTTC
TRBJ2-3	-	-	TRBV24-1	CATSEPQGSTDTQYF	TGTGCCACCAGTGAGCCCCAGGGGAGCACAGATACGCAGTATTTT
TRBJ2-5	-	-	TRBV30	CAWARAYQETQYF	TGTGCCTGGGCGAGGGCCTACCAAGAGACCCAGTACTTC
TRBJ2-1	-	TRBD1	TRBV25-1	CASSLVAGQGNEQFF	TGTGCCAGCAGTCTCGTGGCCGGACAGGGCAATGAGCAGTTCTTC
TRBJ1-5	-	-	TRBV10-3	CAISGGENNQPQHF	TGTGCCATCAGTGGTGGGGAGAACAATCAGCCCCAGCATTTT
TRBJ1-6	many	-	TRBV30	CAYLTDSPSPLHF	TGTGCCTACCTGACAGACTCCCCTTCACCCCTCCACTTT
TRBJ2-7	-	-	TRBV28	CASRAPGQSYEQYF	TGTGCCAGCAGAGCCCCAGGTCAGAGCTACGAGCAGTACTTC
TRBJ2-7	many	-	TRBV5-4	CASSLGGRPEQYF	TGTGCCAGCAGCTTGGGGGGGCGACCCGAGCAGTACTTC
TRBJ1-5	many	-	TRBV7-2	CASSLVTGLGQPQHF	TGTGCCAGCAGCTTAGTCACAGGGCTTGGTCAGCCCCAGCATTTT
TRBJ2-7	-	-	TRBV21-1	CEDRWTSGPHEQYF	TGTGAAGATCGGTGGACTAGCGGGCCCCACGAGCAGTACTTC
TRBJ2-5	-	TRBD1	TRBV5-4	CASSSRRDSKETQYF	TGTGCCAGCAGCTCACGTCGGGACAGCAAAGAGACCCAGTACTTC
TRBJ2-2	-	TRBD2	TRBV9	CASSLRTRANGELFF	TGTGCCAGCAGCTTACGGACTAGAGCGAACGGGGAGCTGTTTTTT
TRBJ1-1	few	-	TRBV7-2	CASSAGMMNTEAFF	TGTGCCAGCAGCGCGGGGATGATGAACACTGAAGCTTTCTTT
TRBJ2-7	-	-	TRBV2	CASVGGHQTYEQYF	TGTGCCTCAGTAGGCGGACATCAAACCTACGAGCAGTACTTC
TRBJ1-2	-	-	TRBV4-1	CASSQDGQHGYTF	TGCGCCAGCAGCCAAGATGGACAGCATGGCTACACCTTC
TRBJ2-5	-	-	TRBV7-9	CASSLGVGARETQYF	TGTGCCAGCAGCTTAGGAGTGGGGGCCCGGGAGACCCAGTACTTC
TRBJ2-1	-	-	TRBV10-1	CASSDRGYNEQFF	TGCGCCAGCAGTGATAGGGGATACAATGAGCAGTTCTTC
TRBJ1-6	-	-	TRBV11-2	CASRAMKSSYNSPLHF	TGTGCCAGCCGTGCAATGAAGAGCTCCTATAATTCACCCCTCCACTTT
TRBJ2-7	-	-	TRBV5-6	CASSTSYEQYF	TGTGCCAGCAGCACTTCCTACGAGCAGTACTTC
TRBJ2-2	-	-	TRBV6-5	CASGALQGQTGELFF	TGTGCCAGCGGGGCTCTTCAGGGACAAACCGGGGAGCTGTTTTTT
TRBJ2-3	-	TRBD2	TRBV5-4	CASSLAGGGRTDTQYF	TGTGCCAGCAGCTTGGCCGGGGGGGGGCGCACAGATACGCAGTATTTT
TRBJ1-5	-	TRBD1	TRBV5-6	CASSSGQGYQPQHF	TGTGCCAGCAGCTCCGGACAGGGGTATCAGCCCCAGCATTTT
TRBJ1-1	-	-	TRBV15	CATSRDNRRWNTEAFF	TGTGCCACCAGCAGAGATAACAGGAGATGGAACACTGAAGCTTTCTTT
TRBJ2-1	few	TRBD2	TRBV24-1	CATSDAGDVNEQFF	TGTGCCACCAGTGACGCGGGAGATGTCAATGAGCAGTTCTTC
TRBJ2-7	once	TRBD1	TRBV5-4	CASSRTGDEQYF	TGTGCCAGCAGCCGCACAGGGGACGAGCAGTACTTC
TRBJ1-2	-	TRBD1	TRBV29-1	CSVVGRGLGGYTF	TGCAGCGTTGTGGGCAGGGGGCTTGGTGGCTACACCTTC
TRBJ1-6	-	TRBD1	TRBV29-1	CSVQTGGNSPLHF	TGCAGCGTCCAGACAGGGGGCAATTCACCCCTCCACTTT
TRBJ2-1	-	TRBD2	TRBV5-5	CASSLAPLAAGTSGVNEQFF	TGTGCCAGCAGCTTGGCCCCCCTCGCCGCCGGGACTAGCGGGGTGAATGAGCAGTTCTTC
TRBJ1-5	-	-	TRBV19	CASHRVGGGNQPQHF	TGTGCCAGTCACCGAGTCGGAGGGGGCAATCAGCCCCAGCATTTT
TRBJ2-6	-	-	TRBV9	CASRDFGANVLTF	TGTGCCAGCCGGGACTTTGGGGCCAACGTCCTGACTTTC
TRBJ1-2	-	-	TRBV7-9	CASSRDGTSYGYTF	TGTGCCAGCAGTCGGGACGGGACATCCTATGGCTACACCTTC
TRBJ2-1	many	TRBD1	TRBV2	CASSGTGASDEQFF	TGTGCCAGCAGTGGGACAGGGGCTTCGGATGAGCAGTTCTTC
TRBJ2-2	-	TRBD1	TRBV10-3	CAITTGTGFYEDTGELFF	TGTGCCATCACCACCGGGACAGGGTTCTATGAGGACACCGGGGAGCTGTTTTTT
TRBJ2-3	-	TRBD1	TRBV13	CASSFSPTGGFTDTQYF	TGTGCCAGCAGCTTCTCGCCTACAGGGGGATTCACAGATACGCAGTATTTT
TRBJ2-3	-	TRBD2	TRBV11-2	CASSLETGGRPDTQYF	TGTGCCAGCAGCTTAGAGACGGGGGGTAGGCCAGATACGCAGTATTTT